One and the same sample provided the 28 T cell receptor beta chains below, sequenced in a study of blood T cells in healthy people across ages. For the second PCR, which ran for 7 to 11 cycles, a sample-barcoded 5' primer and a J-beta primer mix were used. One entry per CDR3 protein results from TCRdb running MiXCR on the 5' RACE reads. The sample shows over a million distinct CDR3 sequences, 35% to 45% of them seen only once. Specimen: blood. These receptor sequences come from a woman aged 18-35 years in good health.

The chain carries TRBV5-1 and TRBJ2-2; the D gene is possibly TRBD2 (6 bases). Germline CDR1 is SGHRS and CDR2 is YFSETQ. The ends were cut back, 3 bases at V and 6 bases at J, with 15 bases in the middle. The CDR3 totals 15 residues. CDR3 in DNA: TGCGCCAGCAGCTGGGACTCACTGTCGGCCGGGGAGCTGTTTTTT. Its protein is CASSWDSLSAGELFF.

This clonotype was seen many times. DNA of the CDR3: TGTGCCAGCAGCCGGCCCACAGATACGCAGTATTTT. Protein product: CASSRPTDTQYF. The chain has TRBV27 and TRBJ2-3; D uncertain. V gave up 6 bases and J gave up 2 bases, with 6 bases separating them. Germline CDR1 is MNHEY and CDR2 is SMNVEV (reference sequence). This CDR3 contains 12 residues.

The gene calls are TRBV7-9 and TRBJ2-2; perhaps TRBD1 as D (5 bases). The CDR3 length is 13 residues. CDR1 SEHNR and CDR2 FQNEAQ come from the germline V gene (reference sequence). Trimming pared 7 bases from V and 5 bases from J, leaving 11 bases between. DNA of the CDR3: TGTGCCAGCAACCCGCCAGGGACCGGGGAGCTGTTTTTT. Translation: CASNPPGTGELFF.

The chain carries TRBV5-1 and TRBJ2-4, with 8 positions matching TRBD2. From germline, CDR1 is SGHRS and CDR2 YFSETQ. After removal of 4 bases from V and 7 bases from J, the junction contained 4 bases not matched to a gene. The CDR3 is 13 amino acids. CDR3 region: CASSRSGSNIQYF. DNA for the CDR3: TGCGCCAGCAGCCGGAGCGGGAGTAACATTCAGTACTTC.

The chain combines TRBV7-2 with TRBJ2-2; D uncertain. The CDR3 loop spans 15 amino acids. Germline loops: CDR1 SGHTA, CDR2 FQGNSA. The V end was cut by 0 bases, the J end by 0 bases, with 5 bases between. Here the CDR3 reads CASSLAEANTGELFF. CDR3 nucleotides: TGTGCCAGCAGCTTAGCAGAAGCGAACACCGGGGAGCTGTTTTTT. The complete variable domain, with remaining parts taken from reference TRBV7-2 and TRBJ2-2, reads GAGVSQSPSNKVTEKGKDVELRCDPISGHTALYWYRQSLGQGLEFLIYFQGNSAPDKSGLPSDRFSAERTGGSVSTLTIQRTQQEDSAVYLCASSLAEANTGELFFGEGSRLTVL.

This sequence joins TRBV4-2 and TRBJ1-4, with D unclear. With 0 bases removed from V and 13 bases from J, the gap between germline ends came to 12 bases. The germline V gene has CDR1 LGHNA and CDR2 YNFKEQ. The CDR3 runs 13 residues. The CDR3 sequence: CASSQDHNQPLFF. As DNA, the CDR3 is TGTGCCAGCAGCCAAGATCACAACCAACCACTGTTTTTT.

This rearrangement joins TRBV7-2 to TRBJ1-5; D possibly corresponds to TRBD1 (6 bases). There are 15 residues in the CDR3. The V gene lost 3 bases and the J gene lost 5 bases, with 14 bases spanning the gap. Germline V lookup: CDR1 SGHTA, CDR2 FQGNSA. The CDR3 reads CASSLQGPGDQPQHF. CDR3 DNA sequence: TGTGCCAGCAGCTTGCAGGGGCCCGGGGATCAGCCCCAGCATTTT.

The chain has TRBV4-1 and TRBJ2-4; 10 bases agree with TRBD2. Germline V gene lookup returns CDR1 MGHRA and CDR2 YSYEKL. The junction had 10 bases not matched to a gene; V was cut back by 3 bases and J by 8 bases. The CDR3 has 16 residues. For the CDR3, the DNA is TGCGCCAGCAGCCAGTTGCTAGCGGGGGTTGGAGACATTCAGTACTTC. It is translated as CASSQLLAGVGDIQYF.

The chain uses TRBV20-1 and TRBJ2-7; D possibly matches TRBD1 or TRBD2 (6 bases each). The CDR3 sequence is 15 residues long. Trimming stripped 1 base from V and 7 bases from J, with 20 bases between. The germline V gene has CDR1 DFQATT and CDR2 SNEGSKA (reference sequence). CDR3 coding DNA: TGCAGTGCTAGAGCAGCCGAGGGGGGTGTCGATGAGCAGTACTTC. This translates into CSARAAEGGVDEQYF.

This clonotype was seen only a few times. The V call is TRBV4-1, the J call TRBJ2-5, with TRBD2 identical over 7 bases. This CDR3 has 15 amino acids. J was trimmed by 4 bases and V by 8 bases; bases with no gene match: 13. Germline V gene data show CDR1 as MGHRA and CDR2 as YSYEKL. Here the CDR3 reads CASRSGRGLRETQYF. As DNA, the CDR3 is TGCGCCAGCCGATCAGGGAGGGGCCTCCGAGAGACCCAGTACTTC.

The CDR3 bases are TGTGCCAGCAGCGCCTCCTCTGGGGCGAGCGGGTCCTACGAGCAGTACTTC. Its translation: CASSASSGASGSYEQYF. This sequence joins TRBV9 and TRBJ2-5; weak D call: TRBD2 (6 bases). The DNA end lines up better with TRBJ2-7; the J call may be wrong. Per the germline V gene, CDR1 is SGDLS and CDR2 is YYNGEE. The CDR3 is 17 residues long.

Note on this clonotype: An end of the junction does not agree with germline; a read error may underlie this. The chain links TRBV6-5 to TRBJ2-7; 7 bases agree with TRBD2. CDR1 MNHEY and CDR2 SVGAGI come from the germline V gene. The CDR3 loop spans 13 amino acids. CDR3 nucleotides: TGTGCCAGCAGCTCCAGCGGGACCCACGAGCTGTACTTC. It specifies CASSSSGTHELYF.

This clonotype was seen only a few times. V usage is TRBV12-3 or TRBV12-4 and J usage is TRBJ2-7; TRBD2 is a possible D gene (6 bases). The CDR3 spans 13 residues. V lost 6 bases and J 8 bases, leaving 17 bases between the germline ends. The CDR3 coding sequence is TGTGCCAGCAGCCAGGGACTTGCCGTCCAGCAGTACTTC. Protein: CASSQGLAVQQYF.

The rearrangement links TRBV11-2 to TRBJ1-1, with D unresolved. The V gene's germline CDR1 is SGHAT and CDR2 FQNNGV. This CDR3 region has 15 residues. Trimming cost V 2 bases and J 1 base, with 11 bases left between them. In nucleotides, the CDR3 is TGTGCCAGCAGCTTATTAATCGCGGGGAACACTGAAGCTTTCTTT. Translated: CASSLLIAGNTEAFF.

This clonotype showed up many times. The V and J genes are TRBV29-1 and TRBJ2-5, with 8 nucleotides matching TRBD1. Germline V gene data show CDR1 as SQVTM and CDR2 as ANQGSEA. The CDR3 contains 11 residues. With 6 bases clipped from V and 11 bases from J, the junction kept 8 bases outside the gene matches. The CDR3 loop is CSVGQGGEQYF. CDR3 sequence (DNA): TGCAGCGTCGGACAGGGAGGAGAGCAGTACTTC.

The genes are TRBV5-1 and TRBJ2-7, with D perhaps matching TRBD1 or TRBD2 (5 bases each). There are 13 residues in the CDR3. V lost 4 bases and J lost 6, with 14 bases in between. Germline V lookup: CDR1 SGHRS, CDR2 YFSETQ. Here the CDR3 DNA reads TGCGCCAGCAGCGAGAAGGGGACCTGCGAGCAGTACTTC. Its protein is CASSEKGTCEQYF.

Comments on this clonotype: One junction end does not reproduce the germline sequence, and a read error may be involved. The chain employs TRBV18 and TRBJ1-2, with TRBD1 matching over 7 bases. Germline assignment: CDR1 KGHSH and CDR2 LQKENI. The CDR3 runs 15 residues. CDR3 amino acids: CVSSSGQEDNYGYTF. CDR3 sequence (DNA): TGTGTCAGCTCCTCAGGACAGGAGGACAACTATGGCTACACCTTC.

For the CDR3, the DNA is TGTGCCAGCAGTGAAGGCTTCTCCGTTCAAGAGACCCAGTACTTC. Protein product: CASSEGFSVQETQYF. The chain uses TRBV25-1 and TRBJ2-5; no clear D. In germline, CDR1 is MGHDK, CDR2 SYGVNS. This CDR3 is built from 15 residues. The V end lost 2 bases, the J end lost 2 bases, and 12 bases lay between the germline ends.

This chain uses TRBV20-1 with TRBJ2-1; 10 nucleotides line up with TRBD1. Germline CDR1 and CDR2: DFQATT and SNEGSKA (reference sequence). V gave up 6 bases and J gave up 6 bases; unmatched junction bases: 14. CDR3 length: 16 amino acids. The CDR3 nucleotides are TGCAGTGCCAGACCCCCCGACAGGGGGCAACGCAATGAGCAGTTCTTC. Amino acid sequence: CSARPPDRGQRNEQFF.

J is TRBJ1-2 and V is TRBV7-3; TRBD1 matches at 10 bases. The CDR3 loop spans 14 amino acids. Per germline, CDR1 SGHTA and CDR2 FQGTGA. Trimming removed 0 bases from V and 6 bases from J; junction bases left unmatched: 1. CDR3 loop: CASSLTGTGDGYTF. The CDR3 DNA reads as TGTGCCAGCAGCTTAACCGGGACAGGGGATGGCTACACCTTC.

This clonotype has ten or more counts. The genes are TRBV7-8 and TRBJ1-6; D gene unclear. The germline CDR1 and CDR2 sequences are SGHVS and FQNEAQ. The CDR3 extends over 15 amino acids. Trimming stripped 1 base from V and 6 bases from J, with 10 bases between. CDR3 in amino acids: CASSLGGPLNSPLHF. The CDR3, as DNA: TGTGCCAGCAGCTTAGGGGGTCCCCTTAATTCACCCCTCCACTTT.

The V and J genes are TRBV19 and TRBJ2-5; D gene ambiguous. Judging by the DNA end, TRBJ2-7 fits better; the J call may be wrong. The CDR3 covers 11 residues. The germline V gene has CDR1 LNHDA and CDR2 SQIVND (reference sequence). The CDR3 nucleotides read TGTGCCAGTAGTATGACGGACGAGCAGTACTTC. This gives the protein CASSMTDEQYF.

V gene TRBV29-1 combines with J gene TRBJ1-1; D remains ambiguous. From germline, CDR1 is SQVTM and CDR2 ANQGSEA. V was trimmed by 3 bases and J by 0 bases, leaving 14 bases between them. The length of the CDR3 is 15 residues. CDR3 DNA: TGCAGCGTTGAGGTTCCAGAGTCTATGAACACTGAAGCTTTCTTT. It encodes CSVEVPESMNTEAFF.

This sequence joins TRBV6-5 and TRBJ2-3, with TRBD1 matching over 9 bases. The J segment lost 14 bases and the V segment lost 6 bases, leaving 6 bases of the junction unmatched. This CDR3 has 11 residues. Germline V gene lookup returns CDR1 MNHEY and CDR2 SVGAGI. Here the CDR3 reads CASRRDRDAYF. The CDR3 DNA is TGTGCCAGCAGGAGGGACAGGGACGCGTATTTT.

J is TRBJ2-2 and V is TRBV7-9, with 9 bases lining up with TRBD1. The V gene's germline CDR1 is SEHNR and CDR2 FQNEAQ (reference sequence). The junction had 7 bases not matched to a gene; V was cut back by 5 bases and J by 3 bases. The CDR3 has 16 amino acids. DNA for the CDR3: TGTGCCAGCAGCGGAAAGGGACAGGGCTACACCGGGGAGCTGTTTTTT. It encodes CASSGKGQGYTGELFF.

This chain links TRBV20-1 with TRBJ2-3; unclear D gene. The CDR3 covers 14 residues. Germline CDR1 and CDR2: DFQATT and SNEGSKA (reference sequence). V gave up 5 bases and J gave up 4 bases, with 16 bases separating them. CDR3 region: CSAERPHSADTQYF. The DNA for the CDR3 is TGCAGTGCTGAAAGGCCCCACAGCGCAGATACGCAGTATTTT.

The V and J genes are TRBV7-2 and TRBJ2-4, with D perhaps given as TRBD1 or TRBD2 (5 bases each). The V end lost 4 bases, the J end lost 12 bases, and 13 bases lay between the germline ends. The CDR3 consists of 12 residues. From germline, CDR1 is SGHTA and CDR2 FQGNSA. Here the CDR3 reads CASSSPGAAQYF. DNA for the CDR3: TGTGCCAGCAGCTCCCCCGGGGCTGCTCAGTACTTC.

The sample holds a few counts of this clonotype. This chain links TRBV10-3 with TRBJ1-2; the D gene is possibly TRBD1 (5 bases). Per the germline V gene, CDR1 is ENHRY and CDR2 is SYGVKD. The CDR3 extends over 18 amino acids. Trimming removed 0 bases from V and 0 bases from J, with 17 bases in between. In DNA, the CDR3 is TGTGCCATCAGTGAGTCCGGCAGGGTTTCGGAGACTAACTATGGCTACACCTTC. Translated: CAISESGRVSETNYGYTF.